A selection of T cell receptor beta chains follows, all from one sample in a study of blood T cell repertoires in COVID-19. Profiling relied on immunoSEQ multiplex PCR, and the TCRdb table lists in-frame clones only, not all of them. The repertoire consists of about 430,000 clones, with 85% to 90% occurring once and the leading ten covering 1.1%. The material sequenced was PBMCs or T cells enriched from blood (not recorded which). The receptors were gathered from a man aged 25 to 40 who had recovered from COVID-19. CDR3s include the opening cysteine and the closing phenylalanine or tryptophan. The D gene is left open where the match is weak. The size of a clone is reported for some rows only, either as once, few or many, or as a class for expanded clones.

v_gene,d_gene,len,j_gene,abundance,CDR3aa,CDR3nt
TRBV5-1,TRBD1,15,TRBJ1-1,-,CASSWDRAVNTEAFF,TGCGCCAGCAGCTGGGACAGGGCTGTTAACACTGAAGCTTTCTTT
TRBV6-5,TRBD1,14,TRBJ2-7,-,CASSYSRTGHEQYF,TGTGCCAGCAGTTACTCGAGGACAGGGCACGAGCAGTACTTC
TRBV7-9,TRBD1,17,TRBJ2-3,many,CASSLLATGASPDTQYF,TGTGCCAGCAGCTTATTGGCGACAGGGGCATCCCCAGATACGCAGTATTTT
TRBV5-1,-,13,TRBJ1-5,-,CASSFGDGQPQHF,TGCGCCAGCAGCTTTGGAGATGGACAGCCCCAGCATTTT
TRBV5-1,-,13,TRBJ2-7,-,CASRFWGGYEQYF,TGCGCCAGCAGGTTTTGGGGCGGCTACGAGCAGTACTTC
TRBV11-2,-,13,TRBJ2-5,once,CAGGQGIRETQYF,TGTGCCGGTGGGCAGGGCATCAGAGAGACCCAGTACTTC
TRBV11-2,-,12,TRBJ2-5,-,CASSREIETQYF,TGTGCCAGCAGCCGAGAGATCGAGACCCAGTACTTC
TRBV10-1,-,16,TRBJ2-2,-,CASSLTTPANTGELFF,TGCGCCAGCAGCCTCACTACTCCTGCGAACACCGGGGAGCTGTTTTTT
TRBV19,TRBD2,14,TRBJ2-1,-,CASKLAGEYNEQFF,TGTGCCAGTAAGCTAGCGGGAGAATACAATGAGCAGTTCTTC
TRBV9,-,15,TRBJ1-2,-,CASSVGGGGDYGYTF,TGTGCCAGCAGCGTAGGAGGTGGAGGGGACTATGGCTACACCTTC
TRBV19,-,16,TRBJ1-3,-,CASSIHGTQPSDTIYF,TGTGCCAGTAGTATTCACGGGACACAACCATCGGACACCATATATTTT
TRBV15,-,16,TRBJ2-7,-,CATSREISGSSYEQYF,TGTGCCACCAGCAGAGAAATTAGCGGAAGCTCCTACGAGCAGTACTTC
TRBV28,-,16,TRBJ2-1,-,CASSPYRASSYNEQFF,TGTGCCAGCAGTCCCTACAGGGCAAGCTCCTACAATGAGCAGTTCTTC